A single sample is the source of the 3 T cell receptor beta chains below, sequenced in a study of T cell repertoires in ileal Crohn's disease. TCRdb's copy holds only in-frame clones and misses some; the assay was immunoSEQ multiplex PCR. Among 11,000 to 15,000 clones, roughly 82% were seen once, and the ten largest hold about 6%. Sequencing was carried out using ileal tissue. All receptors come from an adult with Crohn's disease.

Remarks on this clone: Other DNA sequences of this sample code for an identical CDR3. The V and J genes are TRBV5-1 and TRBJ1-6, with D tentatively TRBD1 (6 bases). The CDR3 sequence is 13 residues long. From germline, CDR1 is SGHRS and CDR2 YFSETQ. The ends were cut back, 4 bases at V and 7 bases at J, with 9 bases in the middle. CDR3 residues: CASSTDRNSPLHF. The CDR3, as DNA: TGCGCCAGCAGCACGGACAGAAATTCACCCCTCCACTTT.

The rearrangement joins TRBV5-1 to TRBJ2-7; TRBD2 is a possible D gene (5 bases). V gave up 0 bases and J gave up 6 bases, with 13 bases separating them. The CDR3 runs to 14 residues. Germline V gene sequence: CDR1 SGHRS, CDR2 YFSETQ. CDR3 nucleotides: TGCGCCAGCAGCTTGGATGGGCGAGGGCTCGAGCAGTACTTC. This encodes CASSLDGRGLEQYF.

The gene calls are TRBV9 and TRBJ1-4; D perhaps matches TRBD1 (5 bases). This CDR3 has 14 amino acids. V gave up 1 base and J gave up 7 bases, with 11 bases separating them. Germline V gene lookup returns CDR1 SGDLS and CDR2 YYNGEE. Here the CDR3 reads CASSVRGGAEKLFF. DNA of the CDR3: TGTGCCAGCAGCGTAAGGGGTGGGGCTGAAAAACTGTTTTTT.